These 15 T cell receptor beta chains originate from one sample sequenced in a study of blood T cell repertoires in COVID-19. Clones were read by immunoSEQ multiplex PCR, and TCRdb kept only the in-frame ones, dropping some. The sample lists roughly 170,000 clones; approximately 87% were seen once. Input material: peripheral blood. These receptors came from a woman between 18 and 30 years old who had recovered from COVID-19.

J is TRBJ1-2 and V is TRBV6-2 or TRBV6-3; 9 bases fit TRBD1. There are 15 residues in the CDR3. Germline CDR1 is MNHEY and CDR2 is SVGEGT. V dropped 2 bases and J dropped 6; count of bases not matched to a gene: 7. CDR3 DNA sequence: TGTGCCAGCAGTTACCGTCCCGGGACAGGGAATGGCTACACCTTC. Amino acids: CASSYRPGTGNGYTF.

This chain uses TRBV5-8 with TRBJ1-4; TRBD1 agrees at 8 bases. The CDR3 is made up of 15 amino acids. The germline V gene encodes CDR1 SGHTS and CDR2 YDEGEE. Trimming took 2 bases from V and 7 from J; bases not matched to a gene: 7. The CDR3 DNA is TGTGCCAGCAGCTTTCAGGGGGCGTCGGTTGAAAAACTGTTTTTT. This translates into CASSFQGASVEKLFF.

The V and J genes are TRBV6-2 or TRBV6-3 and TRBJ1-5; D perhaps matches TRBD1 (6 bases). Trimming removed 4 bases at V and 9 bases at J, with 13 bases between. Germline V gene data show CDR1 as MNHEY and CDR2 as SVGEGT. This CDR3 comprises 13 residues. The CDR3 here is CASSSNRARPQHF. DNA of the CDR3: TGTGCCAGCAGTTCCAACAGGGCACGGCCCCAGCATTTT.

J is TRBJ1-1 and V is TRBV5-6; 11 bases align to TRBD1. Unmatched junction bases numbered 11, after V lost 0 bases and J lost 4 bases. The CDR3 extends over 18 amino acids. Germline assignment: CDR1 SGHDT and CDR2 YYEEEE. DNA for the CDR3: TGTGCCAGCAGCTTGGTATCTCCGGACAGGGGGCCGGGCACTGAAGCTTTCTTT. Translating gives CASSLVSPDRGPGTEAFF.

This chain connects TRBV23-1 to TRBJ2-7; 7 nucleotides match TRBD2. TRBV23-1 carries the ORF label, with uncertain function. There are 17 residues in the CDR3. The V and J ends lost 4 bases and 0 bases, in that order; junction bases with no gene match: 12. The CDR3 is CASSRVGGGKSSYEQYV. The DNA for the CDR3 is TGCGCCAGCAGTCGGGTTGGGGGGGGAAAAAGCTCCTACGAGCAGTACGTC.

This clone has a handful of counts. The rearrangement uses TRBV30 and TRBJ1-4; TRBD1 matches 7 bases. Germline loops: CDR1 GTSNPN, CDR2 SVGIG (reference sequence). Unmatched junction bases numbered 1, after V lost 2 bases and J lost 1 base. The CDR3 is 14 residues long. The CDR3 region has the DNA TGTGCCTGGAGTCACAGGGGAACTAATGAAAAACTGTTTTTT. Amino acid sequence: CAWSHRGTNEKLFF. Based on the CDR3 plus reference TRBV30 and TRBJ1-4, the full variable domain is SQTIHQWPATLVQPVGSPLSLECTVEGTSNPNLYWYRQAAGRGLQLLFYSVGIGQISSEVPQNLSASRPQDRQFILSSKKLLLSDSGFYLCAWSHRGTNEKLFFGSGTQLSVL.

The V gene is TRBV4-3, the J gene TRBJ1-5; a possible D gene is TRBD1 (5 bases). CDR1 is LGHNA, CDR2 YSLEER, per germline. This CDR3 contains 15 residues. The V and J ends lost 1 base and 6 bases respectively, with 13 bases between them. The CDR3 loop is CASSQGLGGSQPQHF. CDR3 nucleotides: TGCGCCAGCAGCCAAGGTCTGGGGGGGAGTCAGCCCCAGCATTTT.

The count of this clone is one. CDR3 loop: CSVEGRWSTDTQYF. In nucleotides, the CDR3 is TGCAGCGTGGAGGGACGGTGGAGCACAGATACGCAGTATTTT. The chain employs TRBV29-1 and TRBJ2-3; maybe TRBD2 (6 bases). The germline V gene has CDR1 SQVTM and CDR2 ANQGSEA. Trimming pared 6 bases from V and 0 bases from J, leaving 13 bases between. This CDR3 is 14 amino acids long.

This clone was found once. The V call is TRBV18, the J call TRBJ1-3, with 8 bases fitting TRBD1. The CDR3 runs 15 residues. The trim removed 5 bases at V and 1 base at J, leaving 4 bases unmatched. Germline CDR1 KGHSH, CDR2 LQKENI. The DNA for the CDR3 is TGTGCCAGCTCAGCGACAGGGGTGTCTGGAAACACCATATATTTT. It translates to CASSATGVSGNTIYF.

The rearrangement uses TRBV27 and TRBJ2-1, with D possibly being TRBD2 (6 bases). This CDR3 is built from 13 residues. Per germline, CDR1 MNHEY and CDR2 SMNVEV (reference sequence). V lost 7 bases and J lost 6, with 13 bases in between. CDR3 bases: TGTGCCAGCACCCAGGGACTGCTCAATGAGCAGTTCTTC. It codes for CASTQGLLNEQFF.

The V and J genes are TRBV27 and TRBJ2-2, with 12 bases matching TRBD2. Germline lookup yields CDR1 MNHEY and CDR2 SMNVEV (reference sequence). After removal of 5 bases from V and 6 bases from J, the junction contained 10 bases not matched to a gene. The CDR3 is 17 residues long. In DNA, the CDR3 is TGTGCCAGCAGTACACCGAGACTAGCGGGGGTTCCCGGGGAGCTGTTTTTT. Its translation: CASSTPRLAGVPGELFF.

V gene TRBV10-2 combines with J gene TRBJ2-1; D gene unclear. Trimming shortened V by 9 bases and J by 0 bases, and 12 bases separated the two germline ends. CDR1 and CDR2 (germline): WSHSY, SAAADI. CDR3 length: 14 residues. CDR3 in DNA: TGCGCCAGTCACCCTAGGAGCTCCTACAATGAGCAGTTCTTC. It yields the protein CASHPRSSYNEQFF.

The J gene is TRBJ1-2, the V gene TRBV19; 9 bases are shared with TRBD1. Germline trimming cut 7 bases from V and 7 bases from J; bases unmatched to any gene: 7. The CDR3 sequence is 13 residues long. Germline CDR1 is LNHDA and CDR2 is SQIVND (reference sequence). This CDR3 is CASTTGGSSGYTF. CDR3 DNA sequence: TGTGCCAGTACAACAGGGGGCTCGTCTGGCTACACCTTC. Using reference TRBV19 and TRBJ1-2 for the parts outside the CDR3, the full variable domain is DGGITQSPKYLFRKEGQNVTLSCEQNLNHDAMYWYRQDPGQGLRLIYYSQIVNDFQKGDIAEGYSVSREKKESFPLTVTSAQKNPTAFYLCASTTGGSSGYTFGSGTRLTVV.

V gene TRBV11-3 combines with J gene TRBJ2-4, with 11 bases aligning to TRBD2. V was pared by 5 bases and J by 6 bases, with 9 bases of the junction left unmatched. The germline CDR1 and CDR2 sequences are SGHNT and YENEEA. This CDR3 contains 16 residues. CDR3 sequence reads: CASSRGVAGGRNIQYF. CDR3 coding DNA: TGTGCCAGCAGCCGCGGGGTAGCGGGAGGGAGAAACATTCAGTACTTC.

V and J are TRBV4-3 and TRBJ2-1, with 8 bases aligning to TRBD2. CDR1 is LGHNA, CDR2 YSLEER, per germline. Trimming cost V 3 bases and J 6 bases; bases outside gene matches: 7. CDR3 length: 15 amino acids. This CDR3 reads CASSQGTRQTNEQFF. CDR3 coding DNA: TGCGCCAGCAGCCAGGGGACTAGGCAAACCAATGAGCAGTTCTTC.